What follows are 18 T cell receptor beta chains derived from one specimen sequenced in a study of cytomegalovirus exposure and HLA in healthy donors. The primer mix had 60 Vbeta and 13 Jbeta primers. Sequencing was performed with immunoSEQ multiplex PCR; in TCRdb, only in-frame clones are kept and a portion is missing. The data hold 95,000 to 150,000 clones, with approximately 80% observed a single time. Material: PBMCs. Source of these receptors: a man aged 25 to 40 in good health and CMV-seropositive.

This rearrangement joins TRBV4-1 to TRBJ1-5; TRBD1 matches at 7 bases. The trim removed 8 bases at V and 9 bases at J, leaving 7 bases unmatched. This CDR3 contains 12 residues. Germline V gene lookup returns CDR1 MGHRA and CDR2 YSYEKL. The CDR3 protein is CASGTVRLPQHF. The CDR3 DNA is TGCGCCAGCGGGACAGTTAGGTTGCCCCAGCATTTT.

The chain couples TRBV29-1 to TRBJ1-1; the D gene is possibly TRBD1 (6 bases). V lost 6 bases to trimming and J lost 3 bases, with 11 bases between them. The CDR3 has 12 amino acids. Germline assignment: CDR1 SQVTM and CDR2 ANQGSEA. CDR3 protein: CSVGRGDTEAFF. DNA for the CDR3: TGCAGCGTCGGGAGGGGGGACACTGAAGCTTTCTTT.

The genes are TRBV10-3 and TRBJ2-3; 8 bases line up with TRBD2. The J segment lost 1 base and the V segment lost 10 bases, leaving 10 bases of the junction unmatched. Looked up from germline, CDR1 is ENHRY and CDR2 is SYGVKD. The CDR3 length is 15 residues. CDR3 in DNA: TGTGCCACGCGTACTAGCGGTACTCGCACAGATACGCAGTATTTT. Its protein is CATRTSGTRTDTQYF.

The CDR3 sequence: CASSTGHPNTEAFF. The CDR3 DNA is TGTGCCAGCAGTACGGGACACCCGAACACTGAAGCTTTCTTT. The rearrangement uses TRBV6-4 and TRBJ1-1, with D possibly matching TRBD1 (6 bases). Trimming left V 5 bases short and J 1 base short, with 11 bases between. Per germline, CDR1 MRHNA and CDR2 SNTAGT. The CDR3 covers 14 residues.

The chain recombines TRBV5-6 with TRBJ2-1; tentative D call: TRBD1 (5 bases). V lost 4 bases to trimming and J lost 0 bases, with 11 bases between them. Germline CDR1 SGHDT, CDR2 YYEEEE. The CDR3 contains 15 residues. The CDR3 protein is CASSGAGHSYNEQFF. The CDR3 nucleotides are TGTGCCAGCAGCGGGGCAGGGCACTCCTACAATGAGCAGTTCTTC.

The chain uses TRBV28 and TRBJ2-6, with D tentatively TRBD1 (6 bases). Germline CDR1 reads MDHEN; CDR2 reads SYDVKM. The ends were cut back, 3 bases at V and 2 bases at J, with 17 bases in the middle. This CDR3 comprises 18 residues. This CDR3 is CASSFHRVHRTGANVLTF. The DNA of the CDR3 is TGTGCCAGCAGTTTTCACAGGGTTCATAGAACTGGGGCCAACGTCCTGACTTTC.

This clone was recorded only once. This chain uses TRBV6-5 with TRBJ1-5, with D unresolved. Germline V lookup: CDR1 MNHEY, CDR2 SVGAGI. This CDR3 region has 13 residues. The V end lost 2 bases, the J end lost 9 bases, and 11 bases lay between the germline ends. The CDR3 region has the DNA TGTGCCAGCAGTTACAAGCCTGCCCGGCCCCAGCATTTT. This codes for CASSYKPARPQHF.

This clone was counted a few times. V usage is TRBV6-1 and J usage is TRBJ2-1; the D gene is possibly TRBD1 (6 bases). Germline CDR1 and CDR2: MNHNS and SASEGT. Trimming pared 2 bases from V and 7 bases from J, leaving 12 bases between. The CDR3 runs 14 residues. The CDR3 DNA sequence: TGTGCCAGCAGTGAATCAGGGGTGTTGAATGAGCAGTTCTTC. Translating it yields CASSESGVLNEQFF.

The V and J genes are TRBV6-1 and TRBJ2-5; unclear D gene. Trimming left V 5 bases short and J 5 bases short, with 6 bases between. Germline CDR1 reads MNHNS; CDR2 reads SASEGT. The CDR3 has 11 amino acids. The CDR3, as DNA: TGTGCCAGCAGTCACGCGGAGACCCAGTACTTC. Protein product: CASSHAETQYF.

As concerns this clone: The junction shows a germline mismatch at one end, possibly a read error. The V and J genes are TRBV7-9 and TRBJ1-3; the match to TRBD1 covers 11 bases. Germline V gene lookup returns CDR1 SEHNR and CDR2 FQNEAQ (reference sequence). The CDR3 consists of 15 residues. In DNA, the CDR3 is TGTGCCGGCAGCTTAGGGGACAGGGGGATGGACACCATATATTTT. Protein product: CAGSLGDRGMDTIYF.

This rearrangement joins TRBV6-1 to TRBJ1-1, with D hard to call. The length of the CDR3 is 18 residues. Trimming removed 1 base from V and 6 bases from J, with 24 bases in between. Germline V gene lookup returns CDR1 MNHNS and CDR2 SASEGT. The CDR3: CASSEGPRTGTGRPEAFF. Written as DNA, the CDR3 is TGTGCCAGCAGTGAAGGACCCCGTACGGGAACCGGCCGACCTGAAGCTTTCTTT.

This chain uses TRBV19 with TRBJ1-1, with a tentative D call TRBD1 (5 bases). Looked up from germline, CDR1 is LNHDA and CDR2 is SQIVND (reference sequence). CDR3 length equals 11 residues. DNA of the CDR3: TGTGTGATAGGGGCAGGCCCTGAAGCTTTCTTT. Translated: CVIGAGPEAFF.

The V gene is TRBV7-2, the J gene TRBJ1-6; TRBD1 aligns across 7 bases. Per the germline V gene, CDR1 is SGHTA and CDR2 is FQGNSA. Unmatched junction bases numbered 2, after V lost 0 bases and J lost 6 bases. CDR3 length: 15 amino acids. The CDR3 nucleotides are TGTGCCAGCAGCTTAGCGGCAGGGGGTAATTCACCCCTCCACTTT. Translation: CASSLAAGGNSPLHF.

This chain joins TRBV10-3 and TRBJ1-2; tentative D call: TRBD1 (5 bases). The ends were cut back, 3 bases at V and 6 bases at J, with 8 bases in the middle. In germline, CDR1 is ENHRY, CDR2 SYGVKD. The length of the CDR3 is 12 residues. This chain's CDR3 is CAISEWGDGYTF. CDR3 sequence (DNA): TGTGCCATCAGTGAATGGGGGGATGGCTACACCTTC.

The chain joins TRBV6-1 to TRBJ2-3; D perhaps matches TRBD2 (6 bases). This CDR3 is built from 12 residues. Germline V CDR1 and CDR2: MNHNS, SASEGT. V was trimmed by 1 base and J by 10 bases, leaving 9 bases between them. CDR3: CASSEGGVAQYF. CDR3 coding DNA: TGTGCCAGCAGTGAAGGGGGGGTGGCGCAGTATTTT.

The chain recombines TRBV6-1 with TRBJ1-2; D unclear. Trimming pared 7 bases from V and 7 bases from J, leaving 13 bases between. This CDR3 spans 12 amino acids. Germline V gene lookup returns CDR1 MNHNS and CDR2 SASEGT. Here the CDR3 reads CASNVGERGYTF. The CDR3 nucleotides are TGTGCCAGCAACGTCGGGGAGCGTGGCTACACCTTC.

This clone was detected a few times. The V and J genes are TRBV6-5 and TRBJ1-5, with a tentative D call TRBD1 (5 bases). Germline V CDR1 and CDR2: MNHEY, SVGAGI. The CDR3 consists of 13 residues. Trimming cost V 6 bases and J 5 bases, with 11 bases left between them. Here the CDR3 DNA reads TGTGCCAGCAGCGGCGGGACTGATCAGCCCCAGCATTTT. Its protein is CASSGGTDQPQHF.

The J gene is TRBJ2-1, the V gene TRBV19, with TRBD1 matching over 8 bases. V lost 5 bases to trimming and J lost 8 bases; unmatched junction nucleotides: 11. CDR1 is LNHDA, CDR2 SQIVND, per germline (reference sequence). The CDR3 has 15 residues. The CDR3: CASSAQDRDWHEQFF. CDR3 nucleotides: TGTGCCAGTAGTGCTCAGGACAGGGACTGGCATGAGCAGTTCTTC.